This T cell receptor beta chain was documented in a study of early T cells in non-severe SARS-CoV-2 infection. Overall study results and limits: Comparison of clonotypes with VDJdb favored anti-spike CD8 responses while missing private and CD4 specificities.

This clonotype was seen many times. The antigen remains unidentified. CDR3 size: 15 residues. Germline V CDR1 and CDR2: SGHVS, FQNEAQ. Trimming removed 4 bases from V and 6 bases from J, with 17 bases in between. TCRdb used MiXCR to reprocess the 5' RACE reads, holding one entry per CDR3 protein. Among roughly 83,000 distinct CDR3 sequences listed, around 9.3% were seen once. V gene TRBV7-8 combines with J gene TRBJ2-3; the D gene is possibly TRBD2 (5 bases). The sample in question was whole blood, obtained at baseline. The TCR originated in an adult who was a healthcare worker with PCR-confirmed SARS-CoV-2 infection or an uninfected control (not recorded which). Here the CDR3 reads CASSSYEGSRDTQYF. Written as DNA, the CDR3 is TGTGCCAGCAGCTCCTACGAGGGTTCGAGGGATACGCAGTATTTT.